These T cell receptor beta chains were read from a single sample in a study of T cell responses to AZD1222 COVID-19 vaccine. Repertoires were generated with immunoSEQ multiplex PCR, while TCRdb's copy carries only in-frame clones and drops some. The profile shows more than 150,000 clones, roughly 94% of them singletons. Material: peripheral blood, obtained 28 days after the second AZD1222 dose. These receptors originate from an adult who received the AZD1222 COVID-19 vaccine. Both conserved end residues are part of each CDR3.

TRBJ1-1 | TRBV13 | CASSWDHTEAFF
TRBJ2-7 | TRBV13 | CASSHYGGEQYF
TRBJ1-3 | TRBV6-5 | CASSLTLEGNTIYF
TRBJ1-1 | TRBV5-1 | CASSSGMNTEAFF
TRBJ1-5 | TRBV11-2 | CASSLSPNQPQHF
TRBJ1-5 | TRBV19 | CASSIGTASNQPQHF
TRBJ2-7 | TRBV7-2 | CASSHSSPSYEQYF
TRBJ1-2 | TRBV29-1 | CSVLTGLGQVRTHYGYTF
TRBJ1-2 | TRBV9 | CASSVGRSDGYTF
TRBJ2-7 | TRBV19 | CASSLTPLGAVNYEQYF
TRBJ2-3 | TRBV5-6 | CASSLDAGSPSTDTQYF
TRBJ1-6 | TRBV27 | CASRRGNSPLHF
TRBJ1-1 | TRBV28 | CASSLYRQGAGTEAFF
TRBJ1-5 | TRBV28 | CASSFGSGNQPQHF
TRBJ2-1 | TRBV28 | CASSSLAGVAADEQFF
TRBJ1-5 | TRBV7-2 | CASSLEYNQPQHF
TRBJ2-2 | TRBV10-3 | CAISNPDRERDTGELFF
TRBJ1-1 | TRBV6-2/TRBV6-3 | CASSEGYTEAFF
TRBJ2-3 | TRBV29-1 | CSAPRGGITDTQYF
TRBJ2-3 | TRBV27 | CASRTPGPIDTQYF
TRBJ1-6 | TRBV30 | CAWSPQGSSPLHF
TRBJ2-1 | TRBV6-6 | CASTKSPRSSYNEQFF
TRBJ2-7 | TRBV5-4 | CASSLVQRELSYEQYF
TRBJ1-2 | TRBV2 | CASVVGYGYTF
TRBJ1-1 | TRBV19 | CASSSGLNTEAFF
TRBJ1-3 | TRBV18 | CASDQGGSGNTIYF
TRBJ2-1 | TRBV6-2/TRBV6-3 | CASSYAKGQGINEQFF